A single sample is the source of the 32 T cell receptor beta chains below, sequenced in a study of blood T cell repertoires in COVID-19. Repertoires were generated with immunoSEQ multiplex PCR, while TCRdb's copy carries only in-frame clones and drops some. This table has a few hundred thousand clones, around 84% appearing once. The sequenced sample was PBMCs or T cells enriched from blood (not recorded which). These receptors came from a woman in her late teens or twenties who had recovered from COVID-19.

J is TRBJ1-4 and V is TRBV6-5, with TRBD1 matching 10 bases. Germline V gene lookup returns CDR1 MNHEY and CDR2 SVGAGI. The CDR3 length is 14 residues. V trimming: 0 bases; J trimming: 8 bases; junction bases outside the gene matches: 0. As DNA, the CDR3 is TGTGCCAGCAGTTACTCGACAGGGGGCGAAAAACTGTTTTTT. Amino acid sequence: CASSYSTGGEKLFF.

This clone has a single count. The chain couples TRBV2 to TRBJ2-3; 12 bases map to TRBD2. V lost 6 bases and J lost 3; bases outside the gene matches: 4. CDR1 is SNHLY and CDR2 is FYNNEI in the germline V gene. CDR3 length: 15 amino acids. The CDR3 loop is CASSWTSGVTDTQYF. CDR3 in DNA: TGTGCCAGCAGCTGGACTAGCGGGGTTACAGATACGCAGTATTTT.

The gene calls are TRBV10-3 and TRBJ2-7; 8 nucleotides line up with TRBD1. This CDR3 is built from 15 residues. CDR1 ENHRY and CDR2 SYGVKD come from the germline V gene. Germline trimming cut 10 bases from V and 2 bases from J; bases unmatched to any gene: 13. The DNA for the CDR3 is TGTGCCACCATGGACCACAGGGGGAAGACCTACGAGCAGTACTTC. Its translation: CATMDHRGKTYEQYF.

This rearrangement joins TRBV19 to TRBJ2-2, with 8 bases matching TRBD2. In germline, CDR1 is LNHDA, CDR2 SQIVND (reference sequence). The CDR3 sequence is 17 residues long. V was pared by 8 bases and J by 2 bases, with 13 bases of the junction left unmatched. The CDR3 loop is CASGRDSGKINTGELFF. The CDR3, as DNA: TGTGCCAGTGGGAGGGATAGCGGGAAGATCAACACCGGGGAGCTGTTTTTT.

In its sample, this clone was seen a few times. The CDR3 loop reads CASSPGQLISGNTIYF. The CDR3 DNA reads as TGCGCCAGCAGCCCGGGACAGCTGATCTCTGGAAACACCATATATTTT. This chain links TRBV5-1 with TRBJ1-3, with 7 bases that match TRBD1. The CDR3 runs to 16 residues. V gave up 4 bases and J gave up 0 bases; unmatched junction bases: 7. The germline V gene encodes CDR1 SGHRS and CDR2 YFSETQ. Full variable domain (remainder filled in from reference TRBV5-1 and TRBJ1-3): KAGVTQTPRYLIKTRGQQVTLSCSPISGHRSVSWYQQTPGQGLQFLFEYFSETQRNKGNFPGRFSGRQFSNSRSEMNVSTLELGDSALYLCASSPGQLISGNTIYFGEGSWLTVV.

The chain recombines TRBV6-1 with TRBJ1-1, with no clear D. Germline values: CDR1 MNHNS, CDR2 SASEGT. This CDR3 is 13 amino acids long. V lost 3 bases to trimming and J lost 1 base, with 6 bases between them. The CDR3 DNA reads TGTGCCAGCAGTGAGACTTGGAACACTGAAGCTTTCTTT. It codes for CASSETWNTEAFF.

The CDR3 protein is CASLLAEDTHEQFF. As DNA, the CDR3 is TGTGCCAGCTTACTAGCGGAGGACACCCATGAGCAGTTCTTC. The chain is built from TRBV2 and TRBJ2-1, with 8 positions matching TRBD2. With 8 bases clipped from V and 8 bases from J, the junction kept 11 bases outside the gene matches. Germline values: CDR1 SNHLY, CDR2 FYNNEI. The CDR3 sequence is 14 residues long.

The chain couples TRBV12-3 or TRBV12-4 to TRBJ1-1; perhaps TRBD1 as D (5 bases). CDR3 length: 13 residues. V gave up 7 bases and J gave up 1 base, with 10 bases separating them. CDR3 DNA: TGTGCCAGCATTCTGGGGGGGAACACTGAAGCTTTCTTT. This gives the protein CASILGGNTEAFF.

The V call is TRBV3-1 (or the pseudogene TRBV3-2), the J call TRBJ2-7; TRBD2 matches at 10 bases. Germline CDR1 reads LGHDT; CDR2 reads YNNKEL (reference sequence). The CDR3 covers 18 residues. Trimming took 0 bases from V and 4 from J; bases not matched to a gene: 12. This CDR3 is CASSQERGRASGSYEQYF. CDR3 sequence (DNA): TGTGCCAGCAGCCAAGAGAGGGGGCGGGCTAGCGGGAGTTACGAGCAGTACTTC.

The chain links TRBV6-5 to TRBJ1-3; the D gene is possibly TRBD1 (5 bases). Trimming took 0 bases from V and 0 from J, leaving 9 bases between them. The CDR3 has 16 amino acids. The germline V gene has CDR1 MNHEY and CDR2 SVGAGI. CDR3 in amino acids: CASSYSGRISGNTIYF. CDR3 nucleotide sequence: TGTGCCAGCAGTTACTCGGGGCGGATCTCTGGAAACACCATATATTTT.

This clone was counted once. The V and J genes are TRBV9 and TRBJ1-1, with 8 bases identical to TRBD1. V lost 0 bases, J lost 5 bases, and 9 bases stayed unmatched. Germline assignment: CDR1 SGDLS and CDR2 YYNGEE. CDR3 length: 16 residues. The CDR3 bases are TGTGCCAGCAGCGTAGATGCCCAGGGGGCGTTGACTGAAGCTTTCTTT. Encoded protein: CASSVDAQGALTEAFF.

The chain couples TRBV10-3 to TRBJ2-5, with 12 bases fitting TRBD1. The CDR3 totals 19 residues. V lost 6 bases, J lost 1 base, and 15 bases stayed unmatched. Germline V gene sequence: CDR1 ENHRY, CDR2 SYGVKD. CDR3 in DNA: TGTGCCATCAGAGGAGGCTCCGGGACAGGGGGCGCGTCCCAAGAGACCCAGTACTTC. Its translation is CAIRGGSGTGGASQETQYF.

The chain links TRBV5-1 to TRBJ2-1, with D possibly being TRBD1 (6 bases). The CDR3 spans 17 residues. V gave up 3 bases and J gave up 4 bases, with 20 bases separating them. Germline lookup yields CDR1 SGHRS and CDR2 YFSETQ. The CDR3 sequence is CASSSGSGTTIYNEQFF. The CDR3 coding sequence is TGCGCCAGCAGCTCGGGCTCCGGGACAACAATTTACAATGAGCAGTTCTTC.

This clone has just one count. The chain employs TRBV11-3 and TRBJ1-1; tentative D call: TRBD1 (6 bases). V dropped 6 bases and J dropped 3 bases, with 8 bases sitting between them. Germline V gene data show CDR1 as SGHNT and CDR2 as YENEEA. The CDR3 totals 12 residues. The CDR3 protein is CASRGAYTEAFF. In DNA, the CDR3 is TGTGCCAGCAGGGGGGCATACACTGAAGCTTTCTTT.

In DNA, the CDR3 is TGCGCCAGCAGCCAAGAATGGGACAGGGTTCGGATTGGGGTTCATCAGCCCCAGCATTTT. Protein product: CASSQEWDRVRIGVHQPQHF. The rearrangement uses TRBV4-1 and TRBJ1-5; 9 bases fit TRBD1. CDR1 and CDR2 from the germline V gene are MGHRA and YSYEKL. The CDR3 is 20 amino acids. After removal of 0 bases from V and 5 bases from J, the junction contained 17 bases not matched to a gene.

This clone was seen once. J is TRBJ2-7 and V is TRBV5-4; D is unresolved. This CDR3 comprises 14 residues. The ends were cut back, 2 bases at V and 3 bases at J, with 12 bases in the middle. Germline CDR1 and CDR2: SGHNT and YYREEE (reference sequence). The CDR3 loop is CASSFTGDLYEQYF. The CDR3 DNA sequence: TGTGCCAGCAGCTTCACTGGAGACCTCTACGAGCAGTACTTC.

The rearrangement links TRBV30 to TRBJ2-2; 8 nucleotides align to TRBD1. CDR1 GTSNPN and CDR2 SVGIG come from the germline V gene (reference sequence). The CDR3 has 17 amino acids. Trimming cost V 0 bases and J 3 bases; bases outside gene matches: 9. In DNA form, the CDR3 reads TGTGCCTGGAGTGTATGGTCAGGGGGCGATGACACCGGGGAGCTGTTTTTT. Encoded protein: CAWSVWSGGDDTGELFF.

The J gene is TRBJ2-3, the V gene TRBV19, with 7 nucleotides matching TRBD1. The junction had 6 bases not matched to a gene; V was cut back by 6 bases and J by 3 bases. The CDR3 runs to 14 residues. The germline V gene encodes CDR1 LNHDA and CDR2 SQIVND (reference sequence). For the CDR3, the DNA is TGTGCCAGTAGCCTTAGACAGGGAACAGATACGCAGTATTTT. Protein: CASSLRQGTDTQYF.

The V and J genes are TRBV3-1 (or the pseudogene TRBV3-2) and TRBJ2-5; D is unclear. This CDR3 has 14 amino acids. With 1 base removed from V and 5 bases from J, the gap between germline ends came to 11 bases. Per germline, CDR1 LGHDT and CDR2 YNNKEL (reference sequence). For the CDR3, the DNA is TGTGCCAGCAGCCAAGGACACCGCCCGGAGACCCAGTACTTC. Residues: CASSQGHRPETQYF.

The V call is TRBV24-1, the J call TRBJ1-5, with TRBD1 matching 7 bases. Unmatched junction bases numbered 3, after V lost 4 bases and J lost 1 base. From germline, CDR1 is KGHDR and CDR2 SFDVKD. This CDR3 comprises 15 residues. CDR3 in amino acids: CATSDSTGSNQPQHF. CDR3 sequence (DNA): TGTGCCACCAGTGACTCGACAGGGAGCAATCAGCCCCAGCATTTT.

The gene calls are TRBV2 and TRBJ2-5, with D possibly matching TRBD2 (5 bases). The CDR3 consists of 13 residues. V lost 3 bases and J 1 base, leaving 6 bases between the germline ends. The germline CDR1 and CDR2 sequences are SNHLY and FYNNEI. In DNA, the CDR3 is TGTGCCAGCAGTGAGGCGGGCCAAGAGACCCAGTACTTC. It translates to CASSEAGQETQYF. The full variable domain, completed using reference TRBV2 and TRBJ2-5, is EPEVTQTPSHQVTQMGQEVILRCVPISNHLYFYWYRQILGQKVEFLVSFYNNEISEKSEIFDDQFSVERPDGSNFTLKIRSTKLEDSAMYFCASSEAGQETQYFGPGTRLLVL.

This chain uses TRBV10-3 with TRBJ2-7; D might be TRBD2 (6 bases). The CDR3 spans 13 residues. V lost 5 bases to trimming and J lost 5 bases, with 13 bases between them. Germline CDR1 and CDR2: ENHRY and SYGVKD. The CDR3 loop reads CAISSPGLHEQYF. The CDR3 nucleotides read TGTGCCATCAGTAGTCCGGGACTTCACGAGCAGTACTTC.

This rearrangement joins TRBV28 to TRBJ1-1; the match to TRBD1 covers 11 bases. The CDR3 is made up of 18 amino acids. The germline V gene has CDR1 MDHEN and CDR2 SYDVKM. Trimming took 8 bases from V and 5 from J; bases not matched to a gene: 19. The CDR3 is CASEYILSSGTGGTEAFF. CDR3 DNA sequence: TGTGCCAGCGAATATATCCTATCTTCCGGGACAGGGGGTACTGAAGCTTTCTTT.

CDR3 protein: CASSLGQAHSYEQYF. DNA for the CDR3: TGTGCCAGCAGCCTTGGACAGGCTCATTCCTACGAGCAGTACTTC. The chain couples TRBV7-9 to TRBJ2-7; TRBD1 matches 7 bases. CDR3 length equals 15 residues. Per germline, CDR1 SEHNR and CDR2 FQNEAQ (reference sequence). Losses at the gene ends were 5 bases for V and 1 base for J; bases not matched to a gene: 8.

This chain connects TRBV5-4 to TRBJ1-1, with D unclear. V dropped 3 bases and J dropped 0 bases, with 12 bases sitting between them. Germline CDR1 is SGHNT and CDR2 is YYREEE (reference sequence). The CDR3 loop spans 15 amino acids. The CDR3 reads CASSSGVTMNTEAFF. CDR3 nucleotides: TGTGCCAGCAGCTCCGGTGTCACTATGAACACTGAAGCTTTCTTT.

The chain has TRBV7-9 and TRBJ2-7, with 13 bases matching TRBD2. Germline CDR1 SEHNR, CDR2 FQNEAQ (reference sequence). The CDR3 sequence is 15 residues long. With V trimmed by 4 bases and J by 2 bases, 2 bases remained unmatched. DNA of the CDR3: TGTGCCAGCAGCTGGGGACTAGCGGGGCCCTACGAGCAGTACTTC. It specifies CASSWGLAGPYEQYF.

The rearrangement uses TRBV18 and TRBJ1-3, with TRBD1 matching over 7 bases. Germline V gene sequence: CDR1 KGHSH, CDR2 LQKENI. CDR3 length: 17 residues. Trimming cost V 1 base and J 0 bases; bases outside gene matches: 6. DNA for the CDR3: TGTGCCAGCTCACCACTACAGGGGATGAGCTCTGGAAACACCATATATTTT. It translates to CASSPLQGMSSGNTIYF.

The chain joins TRBV10-1 to TRBJ2-2; TRBD2 agrees at 7 bases. The germline V gene has CDR1 WNHNN and CDR2 SYGVQD (reference sequence). Germline trimming cut 6 bases from V and 5 bases from J; bases unmatched to any gene: 12. CDR3 size: 16 residues. The CDR3 is CASSPSGMGRTGELFF. CDR3 in DNA: TGCGCCAGCAGCCCCAGCGGGATGGGTAGGACCGGGGAGCTGTTTTTT.

The chain carries TRBV2 and TRBJ2-5, with D possibly TRBD2 on 5 matching bases. Trimming took off 2 bases at V and 5 bases at J, with 12 bases between the two ends. The CDR3 runs 14 residues. Germline loops: CDR1 SNHLY, CDR2 FYNNEI. The chain's CDR3 is CASSESEGRETQYF. Written as DNA, the CDR3 is TGTGCCAGCAGTGAATCAGAGGGTAGGGAGACCCAGTACTTC. Full variable domain (remainder filled in from reference TRBV2 and TRBJ2-5): EPEVTQTPSHQVTQMGQEVILRCVPISNHLYFYWYRQILGQKVEFLVSFYNNEISEKSEIFDDQFSVERPDGSNFTLKIRSTKLEDSAMYFCASSESEGRETQYFGPGTRLLVL.

This rearrangement joins TRBV5-1 to TRBJ1-2, with D maybe TRBD1 (6 bases). The V gene lost 0 bases and the J gene lost 8 bases, with 14 bases spanning the gap. The CDR3 consists of 14 residues. CDR1 and CDR2 from the germline V gene are SGHRS and YFSETQ. In nucleotides, the CDR3 is TGCGCCAGCAGCTTGGGGACAGTTCAGATGGGCTACACCTTC. This gives the protein CASSLGTVQMGYTF.

The chain couples TRBV11-1 to TRBJ1-1; 8 bases are a match to TRBD1. Per the germline V gene, CDR1 is SGHAT and CDR2 is FQDESV (reference sequence). CDR3 length equals 13 residues. The V segment lost 3 bases and the J segment 5 bases; nucleotides outside the gene matches: 2. The CDR3 region is CASSFRGHTEAFF. CDR3 nucleotides: TGTGCCAGCAGCTTCAGGGGGCATACTGAAGCTTTCTTT.

This clone has just one count. J is TRBJ1-5 and V is TRBV19; the D is unclear. This CDR3 contains 13 residues. Between the trimmed V and J ends, which lost 7 bases and 2 bases, there was a span of 9 bases. Germline V gives CDR1 LNHDA, CDR2 SQIVND (reference sequence). For the CDR3, the DNA is TGTGCCAGTATGCGGGATCGCAATCAGCCCCAGCATTTT. Amino acid sequence: CASMRDRNQPQHF.